A selection of T cell receptor beta chains follows, all from one sample in a study of tumor-infiltrating lymphocytes in primary liver carcinoma. Each CDR3 protein gets one entry after TCRdb re-called the multiplex PCR reads with MiXCR. The table shows roughly 120,000 distinct CDR3 sequences, with 64% occurring only once. Sequences were obtained from liver tumor tissue from sampling region 3. These receptors all stem from a woman aged 55-69 years with primary liver carcinoma and hepatitis B virus infection. Each CDR3 is given with its conserved first and last residue. Fields, in order: D gene, J gene, V gene, clone size, CDR3 protein, CDR3 DNA. D genes are given only for firm matches. The size field is filled for only some rows; it gives once, few, many or a size class.

D: TRBD1; J: TRBJ1-2; V: TRBV28; size: .; CDR3: CVSNGARGLFYGYTF; DNA: TGTGTCAGCAACGGGGCCAGGGGGCTTTTCTATGGCTACACCTTC
D: TRBD1; J: TRBJ1-1; V: TRBV28; size: many; CDR3: CASTDRVATEAFF; DNA: TGTGCCAGCACCGACAGGGTAGCCACTGAAGCTTTCTTT
D: .; J: TRBJ1-5; V: TRBV6-5; size: many; CDR3: CASSRLKSNQPQHF; DNA: TGTGCCAGCAGCCGTTTAAAAAGCAATCAGCCCCAGCATTTT
D: TRBD2; J: TRBJ2-3; V: TRBV5-1; size: few; CDR3: CASSGTNSGSTDTQYF; DNA: TGCGCCAGCAGCGGAACAAATAGCGGGAGCACAGATACGCAGTATTTT
D: .; J: TRBJ2-2; V: TRBV6-5; size: once; CDR3: CANSEDAGWGGELFF; DNA: TGTGCCAACAGTGAGGACGCGGGATGGGGCGGGGAGCTGTTTTTT
D: TRBD2; J: TRBJ2-7; V: TRBV6-1; size: many; CDR3: CASSATGTTEQYF; DNA: TGTGCCAGCAGTGCAACCGGGACTACCGAGCAGTACTTC
D: .; J: TRBJ1-1; V: TRBV5-6; size: many; CDR3: CASSRKTQGNTEAFF; DNA: TGTGCCAGCAGCCGGAAGACTCAGGGGAACACTGAAGCTTTCTTT
D: .; J: TRBJ1-2; V: TRBV28; size: many; CDR3: CASNKAGDYGYTF; DNA: TGTGCCAGCAATAAAGCAGGGGACTATGGCTACACCTTC
D: .; J: TRBJ2-7; V: TRBV10-1; size: many; CDR3: CASSASQRRGYEQYF; DNA: TGCGCCAGCAGTGCGTCTCAGAGAAGAGGCTACGAGCAGTACTTC
D: TRBD2; J: TRBJ2-1; V: TRBV11-2; size: .; CDR3: CASSLTQRDYYEQFF; DNA: TGTGCCAGCAGTTTAACGCAGCGGGACTACTATGAGCAGTTCTTC
D: .; J: TRBJ2-7; V: TRBV11-2; size: .; CDR3: CTSSLTRQIYEQYF; DNA: TGTACCAGCAGCCTCACACGACAGATCTACGAGCAGTACTTC
D: .; J: TRBJ2-5; V: TRBV28; size: .; CDR3: CASSFGGALETQYF; DNA: TGTGCCAGCAGTTTTGGGGGGGCGCTTGAGACCCAGTACTTC
D: .; J: TRBJ1-4; V: TRBV28; size: few; CDR3: CASGPVNFGQAAQLFF; DNA: TGTGCCAGCGGGCCGGTGAACTTTGGACAAGCGGCCCAACTGTTTTTT
D: .; J: TRBJ2-5; V: TRBV12-3/TRBV12-4; size: .; CDR3: CASSPRTARGTQYF; DNA: TGTGCCAGTAGTCCCCGGACAGCCAGGGGGACCCAGTACTTC
D: .; J: TRBJ2-2; V: TRBV4-1; size: .; CDR3: CACSQAGVLKAGELFF; DNA: TGCGCCTGCAGCCAAGCAGGTGTTTTAAAAGCCGGGGAGCTGTTTTTT
D: .; J: TRBJ2-7; V: TRBV4-1; size: once; CDR3: CASSPSLTGEGEQYF; DNA: TGCGCCAGCAGCCCGAGCCTAACAGGAGAAGGCGAGCAGTACTTC
D: .; J: TRBJ2-5; V: TRBV6-1; size: many; CDR3: CASSVNPDSQETQYF; DNA: TGTGCCAGCAGTGTAAACCCTGACAGCCAAGAGACCCAGTACTTC
D: .; J: TRBJ1-2; V: TRBV19; size: .; CDR3: CASSRGRYGYTF; DNA: TGTGCCAGTAGTAGGGGTCGGTATGGCTACACCTTC
D: .; J: TRBJ1-1; V: TRBV29-1; size: .; CDR3: CRVARQESEAFF; DNA: TGCAGGGTTGCGAGACAGGAATCCGAAGCTTTCTTT
D: TRBD2; J: TRBJ2-6; V: TRBV10-2; size: .; CDR3: CATGGLAGFSGANVPTF; DNA: TGCGCCACTGGGGGATTAGCGGGGTTCTCTGGGGCCAACGTCCCGACTTTC
D: .; J: TRBJ2-7; V: TRBV29-1; size: many; CDR3: CSVEDRASAAYEQYF; DNA: TGCAGCGTTGAAGATAGGGCTAGCGCAGCCTACGAGCAGTACTTC
D: .; J: TRBJ1-1; V: TRBV6-5; size: many; CDR3: CASSYAGGVATEAFF; DNA: TGTGCCAGCAGTTACGCCGGGGGAGTTGCCACTGAAGCTTTCTTT
D: .; J: TRBJ2-3; V: TRBV12-3/TRBV12-4; size: .; CDR3: CASRPPRAGFTDTQYF; DNA: TGTGCCAGCAGGCCCCCGAGGGCGGGGTTCACAGATACGCAATATTTT
D: .; J: TRBJ2-3; V: TRBV12-3/TRBV12-4; size: .; CDR3: CASSLGGTPDTQYF; DNA: TGTGCCAGCAGTTTAGGGGGGACTCCAGATACGCAGTATTTT
D: TRBD2; J: TRBJ2-6; V: TRBV19; size: few; CDR3: CASKGVAGEVGANVLTF; DNA: TGTGCCAGTAAAGGAGTAGCGGGAGAGGTTGGGGCCAACGTCCTGACTTTC
D: .; J: TRBJ2-1; V: TRBV11-1; size: .; CDR3: CASSLGVRTYERFF; DNA: TGTGCCAGCAGCTTAGGGGTCAGAACCTACGAGCGGTTCTTC
D: .; J: TRBJ2-3; V: TRBV28; size: many; CDR3: CASWGRNTDTQYF; DNA: TGTGCCAGCTGGGGCAGGAACACAGATACGCAGTATTTT
D: .; J: TRBJ2-2; V: TRBV11-1; size: .; CDR3: CVSTPSLGTGELFF; DNA: TGTGTCAGCACACCGAGCCTTGGCACCGGGGAGCTGTTTTTT
D: .; J: TRBJ1-1; V: TRBV5-1; size: many; CDR3: CASSLEARVRNTEAFF; DNA: TGCGCCAGCAGCTTGGAGGCTCGGGTGAGAAACACTGAAGCTTTCTTT
D: TRBD2; J: TRBJ2-1; V: TRBV18; size: .; CDR3: CASSPQKRLAGANEQFF; DNA: TGTGCCAGCTCACCACAAAAAAGACTAGCGGGGGCTAATGAGCAGTTCTTC
D: .; J: TRBJ2-2; V: TRBV6-6; size: .; CDR3: CASATRGGGELFF; DNA: TGTGCTAGTGCGACTCGCGGTGGCGGGGAACTGTTTTTT
D: .; J: TRBJ2-7; V: TRBV11-3; size: .; CDR3: CASNLGAGGSLEQYF; DNA: TGTGCCAGCAACTTAGGGGCAGGAGGCTCCCTCGAGCAGTACTTC
D: .; J: TRBJ1-1; V: TRBV28; size: .; CDR3: CASSSYGGYTEAFF; DNA: TGTGCCAGCAGTTCATATGGGGGCTACACTGAAGCTTTCTTT
D: .; J: TRBJ1-2; V: TRBV4-1; size: .; CDR3: CASSQDPGSGGYGYTF; DNA: TGCGCCAGCAGCCAGGACCCAGGGTCGGGGGGCTATGGCTACACCTTC
D: .; J: TRBJ2-1; V: TRBV11-3; size: .; CDR3: CASSLGQGVRAGYSEQFF; DNA: TGTGCCAGCAGCTTAGGTCAAGGTGTGAGGGCCGGCTACAGTGAGCAGTTCTTC
D: .; J: TRBJ1-5; V: TRBV6-5; size: .; CDR3: CASRTSPDQHQHF; DNA: TGTGCCAGCAGAACTAGCCCTGATCAGCACCAGCATTTT
D: .; J: TRBJ2-1; V: TRBV28; size: .; CDR3: CASSLVDKLNEQLF; DNA: TGTGCCAGCAGTCTAGTGGACAAGCTCAATGAGCAGTTATTC
D: TRBD1; J: TRBJ2-3; V: TRBV12-3/TRBV12-4; size: .; CDR3: CANSIRQGGTDTQYF; DNA: TGTGCCAACAGTATCCGACAGGGTGGTACAGATACGCAGTATTTT
D: .; J: TRBJ2-1; V: TRBV10-3; size: .; CDR3: CAISERSSDYNEQFF; DNA: TGTGCCATCAGTGAGCGTTCTAGCGACTACAATGAGCAGTTCTTC
D: TRBD1; J: TRBJ1-2; V: TRBV15; size: few; CDR3: CATSRQGGYGYTF; DNA: TGTGCCACCAGTCGACAGGGCGGGTATGGCTACACCTTC
D: .; J: TRBJ1-5; V: TRBV28; size: many; CDR3: CASTPGGGNQPQHF; DNA: TGTGCCAGCACCCCGGGAGGGGGAAATCAGCCCCAGCATTTT
D: .; J: TRBJ2-1; V: TRBV18; size: .; CDR3: CASSREATDNEQFF; DNA: TGTGCCAGCTCACGCGAGGCAACCGACAATGAGCAGTTCTTC
D: .; J: TRBJ2-7; V: TRBV11-2; size: .; CDR3: CTSIHQRAGDERYF; DNA: TGTACCAGCATCCACCAGAGAGCGGGTGACGAGCGGTACTTC
D: .; J: TRBJ2-7; V: TRBV11-3; size: once; CDR3: CASSLEKGSGPYEQNF; DNA: TGTGCCAGCAGCTTAGAAAAAGGGTCCGGGCCCTACGAGCAGAACTTC
D: .; J: TRBJ2-1; V: TRBV5-5; size: .; CDR3: CASSLWQEPYNEQFF; DNA: TGTGCCAGCAGCTTGTGGCAGGAACCCTACAATGAGCAGTTCTTC
D: .; J: TRBJ1-1; V: TRBV18; size: .; CDR3: CASSLTRDMNTEAFF; DNA: TGTGCCAGCTCACTAACGCGGGACATGAACACTGAAGCTTTCTTT
D: TRBD2; J: TRBJ2-1; V: TRBV12-3/TRBV12-4; size: .; CDR3: CANSAGLAGVGPRLNEQFF; DNA: TGTGCCAACAGTGCGGGACTAGCGGGAGTTGGTCCCCGTCTCAATGAACAGTTCTTC
D: TRBD2; J: TRBJ2-1; V: TRBV10-3; size: .; CDR3: CAISELAGGWGEQFF; DNA: TGTGCCATCAGTGAACTAGCGGGAGGATGGGGTGAGCAGTTCTTC
D: .; J: TRBJ2-5; V: TRBV18; size: .; CDR3: CASSPNLPPETQYF; DNA: TGTGCCAGCTCACCCAACCTACCGCCCGAGACCCAGTACTTC
D: .; J: TRBJ1-2; V: TRBV11-2; size: .; CDR3: CASSLDPMKALRYGYTF; DNA: TGTGCCAGCAGCTTGGATCCGATGAAGGCGCTGCGCTATGGCTACACCTTC
D: .; J: TRBJ2-1; V: TRBV4-1; size: .; CDR3: CASSLTHGPGVYNEQFF; DNA: TGCGCCAGCAGTCTCACACATGGGCCTGGGGTATACAATGAGCAGTTCTTC
D: .; J: TRBJ2-2; V: TRBV11-2; size: .; CDR3: CASSYFGPNTGGLFF; DNA: TGTGCCAGCAGCTATTTCGGGCCGAACACCGGGGGGCTGTTTTTT
D: TRBD2; J: TRBJ2-1; V: TRBV6-6; size: .; CDR3: CASRGLANDNERFF; DNA: TGTGCCAGCAGAGGACTAGCTAATGACAATGAGCGGTTCTTC
D: TRBD2; J: TRBJ2-7; V: TRBV11-2; size: once; CDR3: CASNSSAGGPYEHYF; DNA: TGTGCCAGCAACTCCTCTGCGGGAGGGCCCTACGAGCACTATTTC
D: TRBD1; J: TRBJ2-1; V: TRBV5-6; size: medium-sized; CDR3: CASSLWGTGYYNEQFF; DNA: TGTGCCAGCAGCCTGTGGGGGACAGGGTACTACAATGAGCAGTTCTTC